The rows below give T cell receptor beta chains drawn from one sample of a study of cytomegalovirus exposure and HLA in healthy donors. Generated by immunoSEQ multiplex PCR, the TCRdb table keeps only in-frame clones and is missing some. The data contain more than 95,000 clones, 78% of them singletons. Sequences were obtained from PBMCs. The receptor source for this set is a woman between 35 and 50 years old in good health and CMV-seronegative. Each CDR3 is given with its conserved first and last residue. The order of the fields is clone size, J gene, D gene, V gene, CDR3 DNA, CDR3 protein. A D gene is named only where the DNA matches it firmly. Clone size is shown for a subset of rows, as once, few, many or a class of expanded clone.

>-|TRBJ2-7|-|TRBV19
TGTGCCAGTAGTATACAGACAAGCGGTACCTACGAGCAGTACTTC
CASSIQTSGTYEQYF
>-|TRBJ2-7|TRBD2|TRBV7-6
TGTGCCAGCAGCTTAATTGAGGGGGTAGCGGGAGCCTACTACGAGCAGTACTTC
CASSLIEGVAGAYYEQYF
>few|TRBJ2-5|-|TRBV13
TGTGCCAGCAGTACCGCGATCTCTAGAGGTCGGGAGACCCAGTACTTC
CASSTAISRGRETQYF
>-|TRBJ2-7|TRBD2|TRBV4-3
TGCGCCAGCAGCCAAGGGCCTAGCGGAATCTACGAGCAGTACTTC
CASSQGPSGIYEQYF
>-|TRBJ2-5|TRBD2|TRBV7-6
TGTGCCAGCAGCTTAGGGCCTAGCGGGAGCCAAGAGACCCAGTACTTC
CASSLGPSGSQETQYF
>once|TRBJ2-7|-|TRBV4-3
TGCGCCAGCAGCTACTCTGGGGGCCACGAGCAGTACTTC
CASSYSGGHEQYF
>-|TRBJ1-5|-|TRBV2
TGTGCCAGCAGTGGGAGCACGGGCAATCAGCCCCAGCATTTT
CASSGSTGNQPQHF
>-|TRBJ2-2|TRBD2|TRBV2
TGTGCCAGCAGTGAGGGACTAGCGGTGAACACCGGGGAGCTGTTTTTT
CASSEGLAVNTGELFF
>-|TRBJ1-5|-|TRBV18
TGTGCCAGCTCACCAAACAACAATCAGCCCCAGCATTTT
CASSPNNNQPQHF
>-|TRBJ2-7|TRBD2|TRBV4-3
TGCGCCAGCAGCCGGGCTAGCGGGAGTGACGAGCAGTACTTC
CASSRASGSDEQYF
>-|TRBJ1-2|-|TRBV15
TGTGCCACCAGCAGAGATGTTGGAGAGAGCTATGGCTACACCTTC
CATSRDVGESYGYTF
>-|TRBJ1-4|TRBD1|TRBV9
TGTGCCAGCAGCGTAGTTGGAGGGGGCAATGGGGAAAAACTGTTTTTT
CASSVVGGGNGEKLFF
>once|TRBJ1-1|-|TRBV10-3
TGTGCCATCAGTGAGCCGGGGAACACTGAAGCTTTCTTT
CAISEPGNTEAFF
>-|TRBJ1-1|TRBD1|TRBV28
TGTGCCAGCAGTTTATTTCCCTGGCGGGACAGCCATGGGATAGCTTTCTTT
CASSLFPWRDSHGIAFF
>-|TRBJ1-2|-|TRBV7-2
TGTGCCAGCAGCCGGCAGGGGAGTTGGGGCTACACCTTC
CASSRQGSWGYTF
>-|TRBJ2-1|-|TRBV27
TGTGCCAGCAGTTACGCAGATTGGAGTGAGCAGTTCTTC
CASSYADWSEQFF
>-|TRBJ2-5|-|TRBV7-3
TGTGCCAGCAGCTCAAGACTAGGGGAGACCCAGTACTTC
CASSSRLGETQYF
>-|TRBJ2-1|-|TRBV29-1
TGCAGCAAGCTAGCGCCTTACAATGAGCAGTTCTTC
CSKLAPYNEQFF
>-|TRBJ2-3|TRBD1|TRBV4-1
TGCGCCAGCAGCCCCTTGACAGGGGGCAGCACAGATACGCAGTATTTT
CASSPLTGGSTDTQYF
>-|TRBJ1-3|TRBD1|TRBV28
TGTGCCAGCAGGGGACAGGTTGGAAACACCATATATTTT
CASRGQVGNTIYF
>-|TRBJ2-7|-|TRBV27
TGTGCCAGCAGTTCACAGGGTAAGATCTACGAGCAGTACTTC
CASSSQGKIYEQYF
>-|TRBJ2-5|-|TRBV7-3
TGTGCCAGCAGAGGCACGGGAGAGATCCAAGAGACCCAGTACTTC
CASRGTGEIQETQYF
>-|TRBJ1-1|-|TRBV28
TGTGCCAGCAGTCCCTCTGGACTATGGTCGGAGACTGAAGCTTTCTTT
CASSPSGLWSETEAFF
>-|TRBJ2-1|-|TRBV20-1
TGCAGTGCTCCAGACTCTAGTGAGCAGTTCTTC
CSAPDSSEQFF
>-|TRBJ2-3|TRBD1|TRBV28
TGTGCCAGCAGTGAAACAGGGGAGCATACGCAGTATTTT
CASSETGEHTQYF
>-|TRBJ2-7|TRBD2|TRBV2
TGTGCCAGCAGTGCGACCCCAGCGGGGCCCTACGAGCAGTACTTC
CASSATPAGPYEQYF
>-|TRBJ2-2|TRBD1|TRBV6-5
TGTGCCAGCAGTTCCGGAGACAGGGCCACCGGGGAGCTGTTTTTT
CASSSGDRATGELFF
>-|TRBJ1-1|-|TRBV10-3
TGTGCCATCAGTGATGTGGACAGCAAGAGAAACACTGAAGCTTTCTTT
CAISDVDSKRNTEAFF
>-|TRBJ2-3|TRBD1|TRBV27
TGTGCCAGCAGCTCCCACCGGGACAGGGGTTCCGATACGCAGTATTTT
CASSSHRDRGSDTQYF
>-|TRBJ1-2|-|TRBV27
TGTGCCAGCAGCCGAAATGCCGTGGTGGGGGCCGGGGGCTACACCTTC
CASSRNAVVGAGGYTF
>-|TRBJ2-7|TRBD1|TRBV2
TGTGCCAGCAGGACAACAGGGGGCAACGAGCAGTACTTC
CASRTTGGNEQYF
>-|TRBJ2-2|TRBD2|TRBV28
TGTGCCAGCGGACGGGGGGGTAACACCGGGGAGCTGTTTTTT
CASGRGGNTGELFF
>few|TRBJ2-7|-|TRBV5-8
TGTGCCAGCCCCCCTCCAGGGGCCGGCGCCTACGAGCAGTACTTC
CASPPPGAGAYEQYF
>few|TRBJ2-7|TRBD1|TRBV7-9
TGTGCCAGCAGCTTAGCAGGGGGCCCCTACGAGCAGTACTTC
CASSLAGGPYEQYF
>-|TRBJ2-4|-|TRBV5-5
TGTGCCAGCAGCTTTACCGGAAACATTCAGTACTTC
CASSFTGNIQYF
>-|TRBJ2-2|-|TRBV27
TGTGCCAGCAGTTTTATCACCGGGGAGCTGTTTTTT
CASSFITGELFF
>-|TRBJ1-4|-|TRBV11-2
TGTGCCAGCAGCTGGAGGGTCAATGAAAAACTGTTTTTT
CASSWRVNEKLFF
>-|TRBJ1-2|-|TRBV7-8
TGTGCCAGCAGCTTAGACCAGGGATGGGGCTACACCTTC
CASSLDQGWGYTF
>-|TRBJ2-2|-|TRBV11-3
TGTGCCAGCAGCGCAAGGGACACCGTGAACACCGGGGAGCTGTTTTTT
CASSARDTVNTGELFF
>few|TRBJ2-7|-|TRBV11-2
TGTGCCAGCAGCCCAATAGGAGGGGGGGGCGACGAGCAGTACTTC
CASSPIGGGGDEQYF
>-|TRBJ1-6|-|TRBV9
TGTGCCAGCAGCGCCCGACAGGACCTAGGGAAAAATTCACCCCTCCACTTT
CASSARQDLGKNSPLHF
>once|TRBJ2-7|TRBD2|TRBV15
TGTGCCACCAGCAGGCCCTTCGAAGCGGGAGGTACCTACGAGCAGTACTTC
CATSRPFEAGGTYEQYF
>-|TRBJ1-1|TRBD1|TRBV7-3
TGTGCCAGCAGCTTAACCTCAGGGGGGACTGAAGCTTTCTTT
CASSLTSGGTEAFF
>-|TRBJ2-1|-|TRBV29-1
TGCAGCGTTTTGGGGTCCACAGGAAAGGGGAATGAGCAGTTCTTC
CSVLGSTGKGNEQFF
>-|TRBJ2-2|-|TRBV10-3
TGTGCCATCAGTGAGTCCGAGACTAGAGTCGGTGGGGAGCTGTTTTTT
CAISESETRVGGELFF
>-|TRBJ2-2|-|TRBV7-2
TGTGCCAGCAGCTTAGCGCGGGCTACGGGGGAGCTGTTTTTT
CASSLARATGELFF
>few|TRBJ2-7|-|TRBV4-2
TGTGCCAGCAGCCCGGCCGGGACTCGAGCCTACGAGCAGTACTTC
CASSPAGTRAYEQYF
>-|TRBJ1-1|-|TRBV7-9
TGTGCCAGCAGCACTCAACTCACTGAAGCTTTCTTT
CASSTQLTEAFF